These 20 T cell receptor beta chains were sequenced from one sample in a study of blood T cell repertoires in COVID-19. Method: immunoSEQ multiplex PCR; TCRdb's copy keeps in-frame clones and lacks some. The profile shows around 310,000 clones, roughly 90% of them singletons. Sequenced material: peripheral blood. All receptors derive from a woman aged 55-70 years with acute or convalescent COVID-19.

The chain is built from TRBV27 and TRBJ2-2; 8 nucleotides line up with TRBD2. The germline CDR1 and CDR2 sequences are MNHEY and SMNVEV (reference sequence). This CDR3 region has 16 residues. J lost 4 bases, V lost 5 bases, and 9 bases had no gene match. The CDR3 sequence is CASSLFSGGLTGELFF. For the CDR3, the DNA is TGTGCCAGCAGTCTCTTCAGCGGGGGCCTCACCGGGGAGCTGTTTTTT.

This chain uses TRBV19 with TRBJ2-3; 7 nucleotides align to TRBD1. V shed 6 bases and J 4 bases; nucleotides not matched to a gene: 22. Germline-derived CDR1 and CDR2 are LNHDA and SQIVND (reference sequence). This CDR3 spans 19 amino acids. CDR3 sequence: CASSNDRDRDQEQADTQYF. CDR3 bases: TGTGCCAGTAGCAACGACAGGGATCGGGACCAAGAGCAAGCAGATACGCAGTATTTT. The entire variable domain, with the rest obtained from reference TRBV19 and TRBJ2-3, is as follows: DGGITQSPKYLFRKEGQNVTLSCEQNLNHDAMYWYRQDPGQGLRLIYYSQIVNDFQKGDIAEGYSVSREKKESFPLTVTSAQKNPTAFYLCASSNDRDRDQEQADTQYFGPGTRLTVL.

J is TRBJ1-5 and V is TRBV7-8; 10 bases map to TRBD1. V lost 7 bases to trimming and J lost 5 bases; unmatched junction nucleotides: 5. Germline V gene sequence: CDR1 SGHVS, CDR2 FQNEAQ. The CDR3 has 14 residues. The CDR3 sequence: CASTEDRGYQPQHF. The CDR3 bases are TGTGCCAGCACCGAGGACAGGGGGTATCAGCCCCAGCATTTT.

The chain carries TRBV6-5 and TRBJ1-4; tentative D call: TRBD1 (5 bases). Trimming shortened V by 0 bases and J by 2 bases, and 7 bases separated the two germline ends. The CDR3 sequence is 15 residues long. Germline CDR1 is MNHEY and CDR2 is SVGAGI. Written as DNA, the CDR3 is TGTGCCAGCAGTTACTCAGGGGCCACTAATGAAAAACTGTTTTTT. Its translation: CASSYSGATNEKLFF.

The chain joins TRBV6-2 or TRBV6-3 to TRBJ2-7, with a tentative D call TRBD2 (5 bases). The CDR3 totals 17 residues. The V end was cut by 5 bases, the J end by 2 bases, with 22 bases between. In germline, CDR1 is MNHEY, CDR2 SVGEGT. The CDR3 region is CASSPPPSAVLPYEQYF. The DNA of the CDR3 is TGTGCCAGCAGTCCACCCCCCTCAGCGGTCCTCCCCTACGAGCAGTACTTC.

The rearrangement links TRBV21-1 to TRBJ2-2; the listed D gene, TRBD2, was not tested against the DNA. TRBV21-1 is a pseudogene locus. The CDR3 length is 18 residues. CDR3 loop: CASSKDPSGGPNTGELFF. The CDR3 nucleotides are TGTGCCAGCAGCAAAGACCCCAGCGGGGGCCCGAACACCGGGGAGCTGTTTTTT.

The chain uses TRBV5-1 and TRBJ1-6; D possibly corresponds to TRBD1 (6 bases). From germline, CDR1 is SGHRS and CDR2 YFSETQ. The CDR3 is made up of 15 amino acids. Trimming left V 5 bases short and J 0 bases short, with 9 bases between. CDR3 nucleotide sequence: TGCGCCAGCAGAAAGGACAGCTCCTATAATTCACCCCTCCACTTT. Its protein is CASRKDSSYNSPLHF.

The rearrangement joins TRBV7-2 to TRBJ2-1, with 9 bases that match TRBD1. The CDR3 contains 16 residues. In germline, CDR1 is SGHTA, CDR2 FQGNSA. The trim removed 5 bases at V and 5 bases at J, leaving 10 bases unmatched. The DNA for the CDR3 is TGTGCCAGCAGCGTTGCCGGGACAGGGTTTAACAATGAGCAGTTCTTC. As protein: CASSVAGTGFNNEQFF.

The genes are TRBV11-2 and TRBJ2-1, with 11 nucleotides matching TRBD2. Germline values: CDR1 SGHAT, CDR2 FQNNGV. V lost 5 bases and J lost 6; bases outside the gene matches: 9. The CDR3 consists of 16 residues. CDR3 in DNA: TGTGCCAGCAGCCCGACTAGCGGGATAATACTCAATGAGCAGTTCTTC. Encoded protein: CASSPTSGIILNEQFF.

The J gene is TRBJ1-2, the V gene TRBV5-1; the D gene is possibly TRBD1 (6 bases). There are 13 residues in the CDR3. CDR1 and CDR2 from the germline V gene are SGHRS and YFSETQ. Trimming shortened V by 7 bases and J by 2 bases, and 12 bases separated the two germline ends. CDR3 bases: TGCGCCAGCGGTACAGGGCCCAACTATGGCTACACCTTC. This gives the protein CASGTGPNYGYTF.

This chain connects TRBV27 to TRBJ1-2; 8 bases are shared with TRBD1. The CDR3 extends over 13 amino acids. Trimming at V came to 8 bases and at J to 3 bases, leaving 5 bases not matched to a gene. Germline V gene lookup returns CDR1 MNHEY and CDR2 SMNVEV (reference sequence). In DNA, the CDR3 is TGTGCCAGCTCCAGGGGGCTCCACTATGGCTACACCTTC. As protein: CASSRGLHYGYTF.

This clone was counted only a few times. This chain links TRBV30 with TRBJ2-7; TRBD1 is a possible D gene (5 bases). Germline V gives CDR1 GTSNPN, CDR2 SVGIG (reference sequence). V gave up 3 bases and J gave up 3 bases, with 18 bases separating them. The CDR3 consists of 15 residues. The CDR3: CAWSKGQDILYEQYF. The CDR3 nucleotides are TGTGCCTGGAGCAAGGGCCAGGACATTCTCTACGAGCAGTACTTC.

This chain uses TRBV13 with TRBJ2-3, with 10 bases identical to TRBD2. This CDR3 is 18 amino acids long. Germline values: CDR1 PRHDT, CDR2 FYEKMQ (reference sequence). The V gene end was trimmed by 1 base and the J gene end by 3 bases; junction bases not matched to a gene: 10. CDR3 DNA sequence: TGTGCCAGCAGCTTAGCTAGCGGGGGCCTCTTCCCAACAGATACGCAGTATTTT. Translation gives CASSLASGGLFPTDTQYF. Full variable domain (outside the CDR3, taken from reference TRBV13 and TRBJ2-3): AAGVIQSPRHLIKEKRETATLKCYPIPRHDTVYWYQQGPGQDPQFLISFYEKMQSDKGSIPDRFSAQQFSDYHSELNMSSLELGDSALYFCASSLASGGLFPTDTQYFGPGTRLTVL.

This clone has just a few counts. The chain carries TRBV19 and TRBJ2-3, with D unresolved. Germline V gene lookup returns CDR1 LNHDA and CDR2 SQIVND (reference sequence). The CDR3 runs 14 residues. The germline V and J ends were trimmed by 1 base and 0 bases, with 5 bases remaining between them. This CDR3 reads CASSIAGSTDTQYF. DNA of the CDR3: TGTGCCAGTAGTATAGCAGGTAGCACAGATACGCAGTATTTT.

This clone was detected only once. The DNA for the CDR3 is TGTGCCAGCAGTTACGGGACAGATATGGGCGAGCAGTACTTC. This gives the protein CASSYGTDMGEQYF. The V gene is TRBV6-2 or TRBV6-3, the J gene TRBJ2-7; 7 bases agree with TRBD1. CDR3 size: 14 residues. Germline assignment: CDR1 MNHEY and CDR2 SVGEGT. Trimming removed 2 bases from V and 6 bases from J; junction bases left unmatched: 7.

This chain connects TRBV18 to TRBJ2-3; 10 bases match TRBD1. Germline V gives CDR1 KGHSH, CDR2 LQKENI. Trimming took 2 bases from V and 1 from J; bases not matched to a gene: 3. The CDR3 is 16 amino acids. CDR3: CASSPGDRGRTDTQYF. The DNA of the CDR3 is TGTGCCAGCTCACCAGGGGACAGGGGTCGCACAGATACGCAGTATTTT.

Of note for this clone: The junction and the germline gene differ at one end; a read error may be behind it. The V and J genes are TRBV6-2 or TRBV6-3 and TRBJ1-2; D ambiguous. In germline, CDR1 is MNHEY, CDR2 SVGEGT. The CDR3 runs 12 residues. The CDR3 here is CASSTSNYGYTF. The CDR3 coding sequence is TGTGCCAGCAGCACGTCTAATTATGGCTACACCTTC.

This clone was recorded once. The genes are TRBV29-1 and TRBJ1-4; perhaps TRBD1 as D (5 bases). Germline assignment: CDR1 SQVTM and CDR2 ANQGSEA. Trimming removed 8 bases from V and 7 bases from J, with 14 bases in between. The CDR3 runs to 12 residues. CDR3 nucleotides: TGCAGCTCCAAAGGGGTGGGTGAAAAACTGTTTTTT. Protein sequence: CSSKGVGEKLFF.

The CDR3 is CASTNTAGYFYGYTF. The CDR3 region has the DNA TGTGCCAGCACGAACACCGCAGGGTACTTCTATGGCTACACCTTC. The chain carries TRBV28 and TRBJ1-2; tentatively, D is TRBD1 (5 bases). Germline V gene sequence: CDR1 MDHEN, CDR2 SYDVKM. V lost 7 bases and J lost 4, with 19 bases in between. The CDR3 totals 15 residues.

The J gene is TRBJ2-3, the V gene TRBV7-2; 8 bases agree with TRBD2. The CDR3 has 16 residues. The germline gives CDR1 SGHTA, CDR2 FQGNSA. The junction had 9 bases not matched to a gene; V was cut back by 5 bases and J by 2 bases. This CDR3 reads CASSTRAGASTDTQYF. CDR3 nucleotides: TGTGCCAGCAGCACCCGAGCGGGGGCCTCCACAGATACGCAGTATTTT.